A single sample gave rise to the 27 T cell receptor beta chains below, sequenced in a study of blood T cell repertoires in COVID-19. Only in-frame clones appear in the TCRdb table, and some are missing; sequencing was by immunoSEQ multiplex PCR. Of 190,000 or so clones listed, 87% are singletons. What was sequenced was PBMCs or T cells enriched from blood (not recorded which). The receptors originated from a woman aged 30 to 39 who had recovered from COVID-19.

The rearrangement links TRBV7-3 to TRBJ1-1; the D gene is possibly TRBD1 (6 bases). V lost 2 bases and J lost 8, with 15 bases in between. CDR1 SGHTA and CDR2 FQGTGA come from the germline V gene. The CDR3 totals 14 residues. CDR3 nucleotide sequence: TGTGCCAGCAGCTTAGGTACAGGGCAGGGCGAAGCTTTCTTT. This encodes CASSLGTGQGEAFF.

This sequence joins TRBV3-1 (or the pseudogene TRBV3-2) and TRBJ1-2, with D uncertain. Looked up from germline, CDR1 is LGHDT and CDR2 is YNNKEL (reference sequence). V was clipped by 5 bases and J by 1 base, with 11 bases between them. The CDR3 has 14 amino acids. The CDR3 region has the DNA TGTGCCAGCAGCTACGGACGGGGTAACTATGGCTACACCTTC. It codes for CASSYGRGNYGYTF.

J is TRBJ1-6 and V is TRBV15, with TRBD1 matching 7 bases. V trimming: 2 bases; J trimming: 9 bases; junction bases outside the gene matches: 13. CDR3 length equals 17 residues. Looked up from germline, CDR1 is LNHNV and CDR2 is YYDKDF (reference sequence). The CDR3 nucleotides read TGTGCCACCAGCAGAAGGACAGGCCCCGGTGTTAGTTCACCCCTCCACTTT. Its protein is CATSRRTGPGVSSPLHF.

V and J are TRBV19 and TRBJ1-5, with D perhaps matching TRBD1 (5 bases). The CDR3 sequence is 15 residues long. The V end lost 3 bases, the J end lost 0 bases, and 9 bases lay between the germline ends. CDR1 is LNHDA, CDR2 SQIVND, per germline (reference sequence). The chain's CDR3 is CASSMTANSNQPQHF. CDR3 nucleotides: TGTGCCAGTAGTATGACAGCTAATAGCAATCAGCCCCAGCATTTT.

This sequence joins TRBV5-4 and TRBJ1-2, with 9 bases identical to TRBD1. CDR1 is SGHNT, CDR2 YYREEE, per germline (reference sequence). The CDR3 spans 17 residues. With 1 base clipped from V and 5 bases from J, the junction kept 12 bases outside the gene matches. CDR3 protein: CASSLPFRDRVPYGYTF. The CDR3 bases are TGTGCCAGCAGCTTGCCGTTCCGGGACAGGGTACCGTATGGCTACACCTTC.

The V call is TRBV10-3, the J call TRBJ1-1; TRBD1 might be the D (5 bases). With 6 bases removed from V and 1 base from J, the gap between germline ends came to 12 bases. CDR1 and CDR2 (germline): ENHRY, SYGVKD. This CDR3 contains 14 residues. DNA of the CDR3: TGTGCCATCAGCGAGAGACAGTCGAACACTGAAGCTTTCTTT. Its translation: CAISERQSNTEAFF.

The chain carries TRBV18 and TRBJ1-1; 7 bases align to TRBD1. Germline trimming cut 5 bases from V and 2 bases from J; bases unmatched to any gene: 5. CDR1 is KGHSH, CDR2 LQKENI, per germline. The CDR3 runs to 14 residues. The CDR3 protein is CASSDRDSNTEAFF. CDR3 DNA: TGTGCCAGCTCAGACCGGGACAGCAACACTGAAGCTTTCTTT.

In DNA form, the CDR3 reads TGTGCCAGCTCACCCCGTGGGACTAGCCTCACAGATACGCAGTATTTT. Translated, it gives CASSPRGTSLTDTQYF. The V call is TRBV18, the J call TRBJ2-3; 9 nucleotides line up with TRBD2. Losses at the gene ends were 3 bases for V and 2 bases for J; bases not matched to a gene: 6. Germline V gene data show CDR1 as KGHSH and CDR2 as LQKENI. The CDR3 length is 16 residues.

The table lists this clone with a count of one. The chain employs TRBV5-1 and TRBJ2-1, with TRBD2 identical over 9 bases. Per germline, CDR1 SGHRS and CDR2 YFSETQ. This CDR3 is built from 16 residues. J gave up 2 bases and V 4 bases, and 7 bases lay outside the gene matches. DNA of the CDR3: TGCGCCAGCAGCCCGACTAGCGGCCATACCTACAATGAGCAGTTCTTC. Protein: CASSPTSGHTYNEQFF. The whole variable domain, remainder taken from reference TRBV5-1 and TRBJ2-1, is KAGVTQTPRYLIKTRGQQVTLSCSPISGHRSVSWYQQTPGQGLQFLFEYFSETQRNKGNFPGRFSGRQFSNSRSEMNVSTLELGDSALYLCASSPTSGHTYNEQFFGPGTRLTVL.

The rearrangement links TRBV24-1 to TRBJ1-2; 8 nucleotides agree with TRBD1. This CDR3 region has 14 residues. V trimming: 6 bases; J trimming: 6 bases; junction bases outside the gene matches: 8. In germline, CDR1 is KGHDR, CDR2 SFDVKD. CDR3 loop: CATSRAAGGDGYTF. The DNA of the CDR3 is TGTGCCACCAGTCGGGCGGCAGGGGGCGATGGCTACACCTTC.

The V call is TRBV15, the J call TRBJ1-6; TRBD1 matches 12 bases. Trimming cost V 10 bases and J 10 bases; bases outside gene matches: 8. The CDR3 runs to 14 residues. Germline V gene sequence: CDR1 LNHNV, CDR2 YYDKDF (reference sequence). The DNA for the CDR3 is TGTGCCAGCACACAGGGACAGGGGGCGTCACCCCTCCACTTT. Protein product: CASTQGQGASPLHF.

This clone appeared a few times. The chain combines TRBV9 with TRBJ2-6; weak D call: TRBD1 (5 bases). CDR1 is SGDLS and CDR2 is YYNGEE in the germline V gene. There are 15 residues in the CDR3. The ends were cut back, 3 bases at V and 1 base at J, with 8 bases in the middle. The DNA of the CDR3 is TGTGCCAGCAGCGAATCAGGGTCTGGGGCCAACGTCCTGACTTTC. It encodes CASSESGSGANVLTF.

V gene TRBV6-5 combines with J gene TRBJ2-2; 10 bases line up with TRBD1. Germline CDR1 is MNHEY and CDR2 is SVGAGI. The V gene end was trimmed by 4 bases and the J gene end by 3 bases; junction bases not matched to a gene: 5. The CDR3 spans 16 residues. The CDR3 DNA sequence: TGTGCCAGCAGTTCCCTTGGGACAGGGGACACCGGGGAGCTGTTTTTT. Amino acids: CASSSLGTGDTGELFF.

This clone came up once. One end of the junction varies from germline; a read error may be responsible. This chain joins TRBV6-5 and TRBJ1-4; D remains ambiguous. The CDR3 consists of 15 residues. The germline CDR1 and CDR2 sequences are MNHEY and SVGAGI. CDR3 bases: TGTGCCAGCAGTCACTCCGATACTGAGGAGGAAAAACTGTTTTTT. Encoded protein: CASSHSDTEEEKLFF.

V is TRBV4-3 and J is TRBJ2-3; 9 bases fit TRBD2. CDR1 LGHNA and CDR2 YSLEER come from the germline V gene. This CDR3 contains 16 residues. The ends lost 0 bases at V and 0 bases at J; junction bases unmatched: 1. Written as DNA, the CDR3 is TGCGCCAGCAGCCAAGATCTAGCGGGGAGCACAGATACGCAGTATTTT. Translation: CASSQDLAGSTDTQYF.

This rearrangement joins TRBV5-1 to TRBJ1-4; TRBD1 might be the D (6 bases). Germline-derived CDR1 and CDR2 are SGHRS and YFSETQ. V gave up 2 bases and J gave up 7 bases, with 12 bases separating them. The CDR3 contains 14 residues. CDR3 sequence reads: CASSFGRGAEKLFF. The DNA for the CDR3 is TGCGCCAGCAGCTTCGGCAGGGGTGCTGAAAAACTGTTTTTT.

The rearrangement uses TRBV6-5 and TRBJ1-3, with 7 bases lining up with TRBD1. This CDR3 is 14 amino acids long. Trimming at V came to 6 bases and at J to 4 bases, leaving 6 bases not matched to a gene. CDR1 is MNHEY and CDR2 is SVGAGI in the germline V gene. The CDR3 protein is CASSNRGSGNTIYF. CDR3 DNA sequence: TGTGCCAGCAGCAACAGGGGATCCGGAAACACCATATATTTT.

The chain is built from TRBV6-6 and TRBJ1-1; D is uncertain. Germline V lookup: CDR1 MNHNY, CDR2 SVGAGI (reference sequence). Trimming took off 2 bases at V and 4 bases at J, with 17 bases between the two ends. This CDR3 is built from 16 residues. The CDR3 region has the DNA TGTGCCAGCAGTTACAAGCTGGGTACTTCGGGCACTGAAGCTTTCTTT. Translation: CASSYKLGTSGTEAFF.

The chain employs TRBV27 and TRBJ1-5; 11 bases are shared with TRBD1. CDR1 is MNHEY, CDR2 SMNVEV, per germline (reference sequence). V lost 9 bases and J lost 4; bases outside the gene matches: 2. The length of the CDR3 is 13 residues. The CDR3 loop is CASWDRGNQPQHF. The CDR3 DNA follows: TGTGCCAGTTGGGACAGGGGGAATCAGCCCCAGCATTTT.

V gene TRBV11-3 combines with J gene TRBJ2-3, with 15 bases aligning to TRBD2. V shed 4 bases, J shed 3 bases, and the junction held 2 bases outside the gene matches. The germline V gene has CDR1 SGHNT and CDR2 YENEEA. This CDR3 has 16 residues. The CDR3 reads CASSSGLAGGTDTQYF. CDR3 in DNA: TGTGCCAGCAGCTCGGGACTAGCGGGAGGAACAGATACGCAGTATTTT.

This rearrangement joins TRBV6-5 to TRBJ1-1; TRBD1 matches 10 bases. J was trimmed by 4 bases and V by 2 bases; bases with no gene match: 4. In germline, CDR1 is MNHEY, CDR2 SVGAGI. This CDR3 is 15 amino acids long. As DNA, the CDR3 is TGTGCCAGCAGTTACCGACAGGGGGCCGGCACTGAAGCTTTCTTT. This codes for CASSYRQGAGTEAFF.

V is TRBV12-5 and J is TRBJ1-5, with 9 positions matching TRBD1. Germline CDR1 LGHNT, CDR2 FRNRAP. The CDR3 runs to 16 residues. V shed 2 bases, J shed 5 bases, and the junction held 7 bases outside the gene matches. This chain's CDR3 is CASGLPTWDRDQPQHF. The CDR3 nucleotides read TGTGCTAGTGGTTTGCCGACGTGGGACAGGGATCAGCCCCAGCATTTT.

The chain combines TRBV7-9 with TRBJ1-6; D remains unclear. The CDR3 is made up of 12 amino acids. V was pared by 4 bases and J by 7 bases, with 5 bases between. Germline-derived CDR1 and CDR2 are SEHNR and FQNEAQ (reference sequence). In DNA, the CDR3 is TGTGCCAGCAGCTCAAGCAATTCACCCCTCCACTTT. It encodes CASSSSNSPLHF.

The rearrangement uses TRBV6-4 and TRBJ1-2; a weak D match, TRBD1 (5 bases). The germline V and J ends were trimmed by 3 bases and 8 bases, with 10 bases remaining between them. The CDR3 length is 12 residues. Germline CDR1 reads MRHNA; CDR2 reads SNTAGT. The CDR3 sequence is CASSEQGWGYTF. The CDR3 DNA sequence: TGTGCCAGCAGTGAGCAGGGATGGGGCTACACCTTC.

The chain uses TRBV9 and TRBJ2-2; 8 bases align to TRBD2. Germline loops: CDR1 SGDLS, CDR2 YYNGEE. The CDR3 runs 16 residues. After removal of 0 bases from V and 1 base from J, the junction contained 2 bases not matched to a gene. The DNA of the CDR3 is TGTGCCAGCAGCGTAGCTGGGACTAGGAACACCGGGGAGCTGTTTTTT. As protein: CASSVAGTRNTGELFF.

The CDR3 sequence is CAWSGLAGVTSNTGELFF. The DNA of the CDR3 is TGTGCCTGGAGTGGACTAGCGGGAGTTACCTCGAACACCGGGGAGCTGTTTTTT. The genes are TRBV30 and TRBJ2-2; 12 bases fit TRBD2. The CDR3 has 18 amino acids. Germline assignment: CDR1 GTSNPN and CDR2 SVGIG (reference sequence). V lost 1 base to trimming and J lost 0 bases; unmatched junction nucleotides: 6.

The rearrangement uses TRBV11-2 and TRBJ1-2; TRBD1 matches 7 bases. Germline values: CDR1 SGHAT, CDR2 FQNNGV. This CDR3 has 17 amino acids. The V and J ends lost 0 bases and 4 bases, in that order; junction bases with no gene match: 11. CDR3 amino acids: CASSLDPGTAIFYGYTF. The CDR3 nucleotides are TGTGCCAGCAGCTTAGATCCAGGGACAGCGATCTTCTATGGCTACACCTTC.